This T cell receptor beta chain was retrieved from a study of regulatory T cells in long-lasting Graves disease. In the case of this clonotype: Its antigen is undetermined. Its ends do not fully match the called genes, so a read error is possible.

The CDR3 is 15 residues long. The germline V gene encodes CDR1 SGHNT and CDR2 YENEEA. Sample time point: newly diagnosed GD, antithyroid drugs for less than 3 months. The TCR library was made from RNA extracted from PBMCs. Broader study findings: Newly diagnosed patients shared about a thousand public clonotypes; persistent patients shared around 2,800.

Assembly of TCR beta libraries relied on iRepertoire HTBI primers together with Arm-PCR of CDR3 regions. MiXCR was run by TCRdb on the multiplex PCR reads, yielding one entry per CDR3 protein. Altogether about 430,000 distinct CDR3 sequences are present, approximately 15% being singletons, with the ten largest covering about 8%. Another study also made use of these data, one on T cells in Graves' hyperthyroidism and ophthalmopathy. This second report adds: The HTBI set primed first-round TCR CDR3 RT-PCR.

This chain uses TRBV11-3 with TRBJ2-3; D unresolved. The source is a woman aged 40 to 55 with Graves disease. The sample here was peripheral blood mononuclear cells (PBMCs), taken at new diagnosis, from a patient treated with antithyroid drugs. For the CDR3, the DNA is TGTGCCCGCAGCCCAGCAAGTCTTAGCACAGATACGCAGTATTTT. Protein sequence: CARSPASLSTDTQYF.